The following is a T cell receptor (beta chain) sequence with its context. Its antigen is not identified. Genomic DNA came from blood regulatory T cells gated CD4+ CD25-high CD127-low. The entry originates in a study of regulatory and conventional T cells in RAG deficiency. Study results and limitations: Shannon entropy fell and Simpson indices rose in RAG-deficient patients. Treg unique TCR beta sequences were approximately 100-fold fewer in Omenn syndrome and CID/AS patients than controls. Omenn patients showed >90% Treg-Tconv overlap and shorter CDR3 lengths.

Profiled with immunoSEQ multiplex PCR; TCRdb holds only in-frame clones, not every one. The sample lists around 10,000 clones, approximately 88% occurring once. The CDR3 consists of 16 residues. Trimming removed 0 bases from V and 0 bases from J, with 9 bases in between. The germline V gene encodes CDR1 SGHTA and CDR2 FQGNSA. Separately, the same data were catalogued under a study of regulatory T cells. From that second work: Amplification used 52 TRBV primers and 13 TRBJ primers. Skewed V and J usage and few unique V-J pairs marked patient repertoires, most in Tregs.

The clonotype was recovered from a human donor in good health. What was sequenced was Tregs sorted from blood. The gene calls are TRBV7-2 and TRBJ1-5, with D unclear. This chain's CDR3 is CASSLADLLSNQPQHF. The CDR3 region has the DNA TGTGCCAGCAGCTTAGCCGACCTGCTTAGCAATCAGCCCCAGCATTTT. Complete variable domain (other parts from reference TRBV7-2 and TRBJ1-5): GAGVSQSPSNKVTEKGKDVELRCDPISGHTALYWYRQSLGQGLEFLIYFQGNSAPDKSGLPSDRFSAERTGGSVSTLTIQRTQQEDSAVYLCASSLADLLSNQPQHFGDGTRLSIL.